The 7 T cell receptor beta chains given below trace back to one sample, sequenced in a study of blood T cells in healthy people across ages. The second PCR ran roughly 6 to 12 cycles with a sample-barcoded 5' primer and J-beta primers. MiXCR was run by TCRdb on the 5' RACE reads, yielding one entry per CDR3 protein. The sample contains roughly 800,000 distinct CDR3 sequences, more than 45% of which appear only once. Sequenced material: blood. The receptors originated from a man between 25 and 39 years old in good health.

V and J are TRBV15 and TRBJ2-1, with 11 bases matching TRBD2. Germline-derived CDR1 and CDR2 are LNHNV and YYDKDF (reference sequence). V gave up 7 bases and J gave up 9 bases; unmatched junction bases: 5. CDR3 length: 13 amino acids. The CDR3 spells CATKLAGGGEQFF. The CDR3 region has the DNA TGTGCCACCAAGCTAGCGGGAGGCGGTGAGCAGTTCTTC.

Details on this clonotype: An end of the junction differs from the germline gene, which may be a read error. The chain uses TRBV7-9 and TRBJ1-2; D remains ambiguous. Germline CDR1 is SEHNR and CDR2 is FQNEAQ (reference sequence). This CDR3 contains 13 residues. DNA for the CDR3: TGTGCCACCAGCTTTGAAGGCTTCTATGGCTACACCTTC. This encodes CATSFEGFYGYTF.

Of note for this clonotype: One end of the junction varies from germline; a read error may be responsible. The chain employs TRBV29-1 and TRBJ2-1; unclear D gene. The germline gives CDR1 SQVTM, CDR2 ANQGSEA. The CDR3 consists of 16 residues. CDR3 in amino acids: CSVLTKEPPSYDEQFF. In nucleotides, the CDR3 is TGCAGCGTGTTGACGAAAGAGCCTCCCTCCTACGATGAGCAGTTCTTC.

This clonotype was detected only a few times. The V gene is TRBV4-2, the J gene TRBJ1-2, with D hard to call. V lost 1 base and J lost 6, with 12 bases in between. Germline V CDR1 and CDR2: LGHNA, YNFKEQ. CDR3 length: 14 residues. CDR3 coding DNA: TGTGCCAGCAGCCAAGGAGGTTATCTTAATGGCTACACCTTC. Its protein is CASSQGGYLNGYTF.

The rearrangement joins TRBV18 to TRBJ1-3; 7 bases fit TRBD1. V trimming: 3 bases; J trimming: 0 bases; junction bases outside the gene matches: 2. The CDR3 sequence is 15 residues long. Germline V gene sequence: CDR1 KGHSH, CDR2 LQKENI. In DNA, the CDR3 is TGTGCCAGCTCACCGGACAGGATCTCTGGAAACACCATATATTTT. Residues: CASSPDRISGNTIYF.

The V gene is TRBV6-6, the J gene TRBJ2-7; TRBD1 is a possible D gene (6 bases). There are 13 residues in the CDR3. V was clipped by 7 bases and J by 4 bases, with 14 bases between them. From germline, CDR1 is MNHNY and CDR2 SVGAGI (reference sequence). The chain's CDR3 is CASNQGGVYEQYF. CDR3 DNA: TGTGCCAGCAATCAAGGGGGAGTTTACGAGCAGTACTTC.

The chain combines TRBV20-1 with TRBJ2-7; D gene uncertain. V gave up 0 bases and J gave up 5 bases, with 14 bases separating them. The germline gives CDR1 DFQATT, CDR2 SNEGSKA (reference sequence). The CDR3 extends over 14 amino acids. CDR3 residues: CSARDPSSGDEQYF. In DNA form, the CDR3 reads TGCAGTGCTAGAGATCCAAGCTCGGGTGACGAGCAGTACTTC.